Listed here are 10 T cell receptor beta chains from one sample, sequenced in a study of regulatory T cells in long-lasting Graves disease. As for time point: persistent/refractory GD, antithyroid drugs over 5 years with positive TRAb. Following extraction of RNA from PBMCs, that RNA was used to make the TCR library. Construction of the TCR beta libraries employed iRepertoire HTBI primers in conjunction with Arm-PCR of CDR3 regions. TCRdb re-analysed the multiplex PCR reads in MiXCR, keeping a single row per CDR3 protein. The repertoire holds around 460,000 distinct CDR3 sequences, with around a fifth as singletons. This sample comprised peripheral blood mononuclear cells (PBMCs), obtained when the disease was refractory, from a patient treated with antithyroid drugs. These receptors were collected from a female donor with Graves disease.

The chain has TRBV7-9 and TRBJ2-3; D tentatively fits TRBD1 or TRBD2 (6 bases each). Trimming removed 4 bases from V and 2 bases from J, with 19 bases in between. Germline V gives CDR1 SEHNR, CDR2 FQNEAQ (reference sequence). The CDR3 sequence is 17 residues long. In nucleotides, the CDR3 is TGTGCCAGCAGCTCAGGGCTAGGGGGGTCCTTCACAGATACGCAGTATTTT. This gives the protein CASSSGLGGSFTDTQYF.

This clonotype occurred many times. The chain uses TRBV11-2 and TRBJ1-1; TRBD1 agrees at 7 bases. The CDR3 runs 13 residues. Germline trimming cut 3 bases from V and 6 bases from J; bases unmatched to any gene: 4. CDR1 is SGHAT and CDR2 is FQNNGV in the germline V gene. CDR3 protein: CASSFYRGSEAFF. The CDR3 DNA sequence: TGTGCCAGCAGCTTTTACAGGGGATCTGAAGCTTTCTTT.

This clonotype was seen only a few times. The chain combines TRBV10-3 with TRBJ1-1; tentatively, D is TRBD1 (5 bases). The CDR3 loop spans 12 amino acids. Germline CDR1 ENHRY, CDR2 SYGVKD. Trimming left V 10 bases short and J 8 bases short, with 17 bases between. The CDR3 DNA reads TGTGCCACCAAATTGGCATCAGGGGAAGCTTTCTTT. It translates to CATKLASGEAFF.

The gene calls are TRBV5-1 and TRBJ2-5; TRBD1 matches 10 bases. Germline V lookup: CDR1 SGHRS, CDR2 YFSETQ. J was trimmed by 1 base and V by 4 bases; bases with no gene match: 4. This CDR3 contains 15 residues. CDR3 in amino acids: CASSRTGGTQETQYF. CDR3 DNA sequence: TGCGCCAGCAGCCGGACAGGGGGGACCCAAGAGACCCAGTACTTC. Together with reference TRBV5-1 and TRBJ2-5, the CDR3 gives the full variable domain: KAGVTQTPRYLIKTRGQQVTLSCSPISGHRSVSWYQQTPGQGLQFLFEYFSETQRNKGNFPGRFSGRQFSNSRSEMNVSTLELGDSALYLCASSRTGGTQETQYFGPGTRLLVL.

V gene TRBV11-2 combines with J gene TRBJ2-3; D call uncertain. V shed 5 bases and J shed 10 bases, with 13 bases lying between them. The CDR3 totals 12 residues. Germline CDR1 SGHAT, CDR2 FQNNGV. The CDR3 here is CASSPSNPAQYF. The DNA of the CDR3 is TGTGCCAGCAGCCCTTCTAATCCTGCGCAGTATTTT.

The CDR3 sequence: CSARIPGSYEQYF. DNA for the CDR3: TGCAGTGCTAGAATTCCAGGGTCCTACGAGCAGTACTTC. The chain links TRBV20-1 to TRBJ2-7; the D gene is possibly TRBD1 (5 bases). CDR1 and CDR2 from the germline V gene are DFQATT and SNEGSKA (reference sequence). The CDR3 extends over 13 amino acids. V dropped 2 bases and J dropped 1 base, with 9 bases sitting between them.

Only a few counts were recorded for this clonotype. The chain uses TRBV20-1 and TRBJ2-3; D is unclear. Germline V gene lookup returns CDR1 DFQATT and CDR2 SNEGSKA (reference sequence). The CDR3 totals 13 residues. Trimming took off 0 bases at V and 7 bases at J, with 11 bases between the two ends. CDR3 bases: TGCAGTGCTAGAGATATAGCTACGAATACGCAGTATTTT. This encodes CSARDIATNTQYF.

The DNA of the CDR3 is TGTGCCATCAGTGGGCCCCGGGGTAGCGACACCTACGAGCAGTACTTC. Protein: CAISGPRGSDTYEQYF. The rearrangement joins TRBV10-3 to TRBJ2-7; a weak D match, TRBD2 (5 bases). The germline V gene has CDR1 ENHRY and CDR2 SYGVKD. There are 16 residues in the CDR3. Deletions cut 4 bases from V and 2 bases from J, with 18 bases between.

This clonotype was detected a few times. J is TRBJ1-1 and V is TRBV7-3; TRBD1 is a possible D gene (5 bases). CDR1 SGHTA and CDR2 FQGTGA come from the germline V gene. Trimming shortened V by 4 bases and J by 5 bases, and 11 bases separated the two germline ends. The CDR3 length is 13 residues. The CDR3 protein is CASSSPGKTEAFF. The CDR3 nucleotides read TGTGCCAGCAGCTCCCCAGGGAAGACTGAAGCTTTCTTT.

The table lists this clonotype with many counts. The chain joins TRBV2 to TRBJ1-5; D may be TRBD1 (5 bases). The V gene's germline CDR1 is SNHLY and CDR2 FYNNEI. The V end was cut by 3 bases, the J end by 4 bases, with 10 bases between. The CDR3 contains 14 residues. CDR3 in DNA: TGTGCCAGCAGTGAGACAGAGGAGAATCAGCCCCAGCATTTT. This encodes CASSETEENQPQHF. Filled out from reference TRBV2 and TRBJ1-5, the complete variable domain reads EPEVTQTPSHQVTQMGQEVILRCVPISNHLYFYWYRQILGQKVEFLVSFYNNEISEKSEIFDDQFSVERPDGSNFTLKIRSTKLEDSAMYFCASSETEENQPQHFGDGTRLSIL.